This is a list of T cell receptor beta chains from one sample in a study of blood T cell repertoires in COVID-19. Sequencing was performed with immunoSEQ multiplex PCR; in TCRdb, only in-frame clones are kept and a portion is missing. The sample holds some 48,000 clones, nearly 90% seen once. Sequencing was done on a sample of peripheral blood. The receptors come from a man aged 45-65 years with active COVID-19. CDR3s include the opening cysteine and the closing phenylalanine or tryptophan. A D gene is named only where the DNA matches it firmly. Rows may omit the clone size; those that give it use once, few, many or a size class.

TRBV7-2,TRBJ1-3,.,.,CASSLQDSRNTIYF,TGTGCCAGCAGCCTGCAGGACAGTAGAAACACCATATATTTT
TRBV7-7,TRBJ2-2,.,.,CASSLVGGTTTGELFF,TGTGCTAGCAGCTTAGTGGGGGGGACAACGACCGGGGAGCTGTTTTTT
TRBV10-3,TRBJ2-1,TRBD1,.,CAIPKTGGAYNEQFF,TGTGCCATCCCCAAAACAGGGGGCGCCTACAATGAGCAGTTCTTC
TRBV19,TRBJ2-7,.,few,CASSNLRASSYEQYF,TGTGCCAGTAGTAACCTCAGGGCGAGCTCCTACGAGCAGTACTTC
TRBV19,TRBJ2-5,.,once,CASTEWGGLTETQYF,TGTGCCAGTACCGAATGGGGAGGACTCACGGAGACCCAGTACTTC
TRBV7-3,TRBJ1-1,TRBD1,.,CASSLGGGQGRGTEAFF,TGTGCCAGCAGCTTAGGAGGGGGACAGGGTAGAGGAACTGAAGCTTTCTTT
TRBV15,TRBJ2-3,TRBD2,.,CATSREPLLAGPSTDTQYF,TGTGCCACCAGCAGAGAGCCCCTACTAGCGGGGCCTAGCACAGATACGCAGTATTTT
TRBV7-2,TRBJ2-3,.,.,CASSLGPSASTDTQYF,TGTGCCAGCAGCTTAGGTCCTAGCGCAAGCACAGATACGCAGTATTTT
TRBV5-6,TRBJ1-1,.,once,CASSSRGYTEAFF,TGTGCCAGCAGCTCCCGCGGGTACACTGAAGCTTTCTTT
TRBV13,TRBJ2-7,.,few,CASSSYLGLRAEQYF,TGTGCCAGCAGCTCCTACTTAGGCCTGCGGGCTGAGCAGTACTTC
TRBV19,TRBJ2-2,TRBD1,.,CASSTRDRGRGGELFF,TGTGCCAGTAGTACCCGGGACAGGGGGCGAGGCGGGGAGCTGTTTTTT
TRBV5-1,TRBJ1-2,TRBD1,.,CASSSGDRIYGYTF,TGCGCCAGCAGCTCGGGGGACAGAATCTATGGCTACACCTTC
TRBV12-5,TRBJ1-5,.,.,CASGIGGPNQPQHF,TGTGCTAGTGGTATCGGCGGCCCTAATCAGCCCCAGCATTTT
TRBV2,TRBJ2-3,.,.,CASRIGLRVRSTDTQYF,TGTGCCAGCAGAATAGGCCTGCGGGTCCGTAGCACAGATACGCAGTATTTT
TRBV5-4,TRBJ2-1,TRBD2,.,CASSSGLGWNEQFF,TGTGCCAGCAGCTCGGGACTAGGTTGGAATGAGCAGTTCTTC
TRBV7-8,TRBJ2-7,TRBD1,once,CASSGTGFAYEQYF,TGTGCCAGCAGCGGGACAGGGTTTGCCTACGAGCAGTACTTC
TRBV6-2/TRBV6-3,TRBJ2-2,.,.,CASSSPIGTGELFF,TGTGCCAGCAGTTCCCCAATCGGTACCGGGGAGCTGTTTTTT
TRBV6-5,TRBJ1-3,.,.,CASSLRLGQNTIYF,TGTGCCAGCAGCCTAAGACTCGGCCAAAACACCATATATTTT
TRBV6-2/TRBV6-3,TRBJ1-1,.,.,CASSNPLHPAMNTEAFF,TGTGCCAGCAGTAACCCACTCCACCCAGCGATGAACACTGAAGCTTTCTTT
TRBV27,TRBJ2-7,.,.,CASSFGGPQGHEQYF,TGTGCCAGCAGTTTTGGAGGACCACAGGGCCACGAGCAGTACTTC
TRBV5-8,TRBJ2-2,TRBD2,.,CASSLRTSRTGELFF,TGTGCCAGCAGCTTACGGACTAGCAGAACCGGGGAGCTGTTTTTT
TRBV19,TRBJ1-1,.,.,CASRGGVNTEAFF,TGTGCCAGTAGGGGGGGGGTCAACACTGAAGCTTTCTTT
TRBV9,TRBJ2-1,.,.,CASSVASSLTHNEQFF,TGTGCCAGCAGCGTAGCTTCAAGCCTTACCCACAATGAGCAGTTCTTC
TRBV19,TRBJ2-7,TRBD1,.,CASSVTGGSFLTYEQYF,TGTGCCAGTAGTGTCACAGGGGGGAGTTTTCTGACCTACGAGCAGTACTTC
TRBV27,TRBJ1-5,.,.,CASIYSSGDNQPQHF,TGTGCCAGCATTTATTCGTCAGGGGACAATCAGCCCCAGCATTTT
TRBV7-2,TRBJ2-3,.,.,CASSLGQSPISTDTQYF,TGTGCCAGCAGCTTAGGGCAGTCCCCCATTAGCACAGATACGCAGTATTTT
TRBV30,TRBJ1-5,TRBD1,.,CAWNGDRGDSPQHF,TGTGCCTGGAACGGAGACAGGGGAGATTCGCCCCAGCATTTT
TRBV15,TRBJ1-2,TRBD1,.,CATSGDLRGNYGYTF,TGTGCCACCAGCGGGGATCTCAGGGGGAACTATGGCTACACCTTC
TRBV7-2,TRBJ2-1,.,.,CASRLTYNEQFF,TGTGCCAGCAGACTAACCTACAATGAGCAGTTCTTC
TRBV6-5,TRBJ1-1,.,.,CASNSPGNTEAFF,TGTGCCAGCAACTCTCCAGGGAACACTGAAGCTTTCTTT
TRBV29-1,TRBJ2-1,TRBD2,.,CSAGLAGGYNEQFF,TGCAGCGCTGGACTAGCGGGAGGCTACAATGAGCAGTTCTTC
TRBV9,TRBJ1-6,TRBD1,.,CASSGQGSGNSPLHF,TGTGCCAGCAGCGGACAGGGGTCGGGGAATTCACCCCTCCACTTT
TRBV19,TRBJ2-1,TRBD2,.,CASSIPSGGAYNEQFF,TGTGCCAGTAGTATCCCTAGCGGGGGGGCGTACAATGAGCAGTTCTTC
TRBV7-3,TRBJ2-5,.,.,CASSGAGAEETQYF,TGTGCCAGCAGCGGGGCAGGGGCGGAGGAGACCCAGTACTTC
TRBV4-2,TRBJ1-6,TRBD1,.,CASSQQGVDSPLHF,TGTGCCAGCAGCCAACAGGGGGTTGATTCACCCCTCCACTTT
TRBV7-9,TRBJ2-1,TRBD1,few,CASTLTGTDYNEQFF,TGTGCCAGCACCTTGACCGGGACAGACTACAATGAGCAGTTCTTC
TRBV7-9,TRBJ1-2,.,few,CASSLSDYGYTF,TGTGCCAGCAGCTTATCAGACTATGGCTACACCTTC
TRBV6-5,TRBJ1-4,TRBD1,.,CASSSGGLGEKLFF,TGTGCCAGCAGCTCAGGGGGCTTGGGGGAAAAACTGTTTTTT
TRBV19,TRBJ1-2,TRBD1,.,CASSIAPTGNGYTF,TGTGCCAGTAGTATAGCCCCGACAGGGAATGGCTACACCTTC